Each of the 8 T cell receptor beta chains below was sequenced from the same sample in a study of T cell responses to AZD1222 COVID-19 vaccine. TCRdb's table, derived via immunoSEQ multiplex PCR, lists solely in-frame clones and lacks some. The sample consists of 70,000 to 95,000 clones, 70% to 90% of them appearing once. The sample consisted of peripheral blood, taken on day 0 of MenACWY control vaccination. Every receptor here comes from an adult in good health.

The rearrangement uses TRBV4-1 and TRBJ2-7; D gene uncertain. The CDR3 has 15 residues. V was cut by 0 bases and J by 0 bases, with 9 bases left in between. Germline-derived CDR1 and CDR2 are MGHRA and YSYEKL. The CDR3 region is CASSQDGMSSYEQYF. DNA of the CDR3: TGCGCCAGCAGCCAAGATGGGATGAGCTCCTACGAGCAGTACTTC.

This chain links TRBV28 with TRBJ1-2; D not certain. From germline, CDR1 is MDHEN and CDR2 SYDVKM. Trimming took 8 bases from V and 4 from J, leaving 8 bases between them. This CDR3 has 11 amino acids. This chain's CDR3 is CASGQLYGYTF. The CDR3 nucleotides are TGTGCCAGCGGCCAGCTCTATGGCTACACCTTC.

The chain uses TRBV10-3 and TRBJ1-2; D is unresolved. V lost 8 bases to trimming and J lost 4 bases, with 20 bases between them. The CDR3 covers 15 residues. The V gene's germline CDR1 is ENHRY and CDR2 SYGVKD. In DNA form, the CDR3 reads TGTGCCATCCGATGGACTGTCGAGGGTGCCTATGGCTACACCTTC. Protein product: CAIRWTVEGAYGYTF.

The chain couples TRBV19 to TRBJ2-2, with 7 positions matching TRBD2. Germline CDR1 LNHDA, CDR2 SQIVND (reference sequence). The trim removed 3 bases at V and 4 bases at J, leaving 11 bases unmatched. CDR3 size: 17 residues. The CDR3 loop is CASSIPGGAGATGELFF. The CDR3 DNA sequence: TGTGCCAGTAGTATTCCGGGGGGAGCGGGCGCCACCGGGGAGCTGTTTTTT.

This clone came up a few times. The chain combines TRBV15 with TRBJ1-5, with a weak D call TRBD1 (5 bases). The germline V and J ends were trimmed by 0 bases and 1 base, with 13 bases remaining between them. Germline CDR1 and CDR2: LNHNV and YYDKDF (reference sequence). This CDR3 has 17 residues. For the CDR3, the DNA is TGTGCCACCAGCAGAGATGAATGGGGACTGAGCAATCAGCCCCAGCATTTT. This codes for CATSRDEWGLSNQPQHF.

This clone is a singleton in its sample. This sequence joins TRBV25-1 and TRBJ1-3, with a tentative D call TRBD1 (5 bases). The CDR3 runs 15 residues. CDR1 and CDR2 (germline): MGHDK, SYGVNS. Trimming took 6 bases from V and 1 from J, leaving 13 bases between them. The CDR3 DNA reads TGTGCCAGCAGGGACACCCGAGGATCTGGAAACACCATATATTTT. It specifies CASRDTRGSGNTIYF.

The chain joins TRBV5-1 to TRBJ1-4; no clear D. V shed 5 bases and J shed 0 bases, with 8 bases lying between them. The CDR3 loop spans 14 amino acids. Germline CDR1 and CDR2: SGHRS and YFSETQ. The CDR3 DNA is TGCGCCAGCAGTGACCATTCAACTAATGAAAAACTGTTTTTT. This translates into CASSDHSTNEKLFF.

The chain employs TRBV4-3 and TRBJ2-2, with D possibly being TRBD2 (6 bases). Trimming took off 1 base at V and 3 bases at J, with 15 bases between the two ends. The CDR3 consists of 17 residues. Germline V gives CDR1 LGHNA, CDR2 YSLEER. For the CDR3, the DNA is TGCGCCAGCAGCCAAGGAGGAACTAGCTTTTACACCGGGGAGCTGTTTTTT. Encoded protein: CASSQGGTSFYTGELFF.